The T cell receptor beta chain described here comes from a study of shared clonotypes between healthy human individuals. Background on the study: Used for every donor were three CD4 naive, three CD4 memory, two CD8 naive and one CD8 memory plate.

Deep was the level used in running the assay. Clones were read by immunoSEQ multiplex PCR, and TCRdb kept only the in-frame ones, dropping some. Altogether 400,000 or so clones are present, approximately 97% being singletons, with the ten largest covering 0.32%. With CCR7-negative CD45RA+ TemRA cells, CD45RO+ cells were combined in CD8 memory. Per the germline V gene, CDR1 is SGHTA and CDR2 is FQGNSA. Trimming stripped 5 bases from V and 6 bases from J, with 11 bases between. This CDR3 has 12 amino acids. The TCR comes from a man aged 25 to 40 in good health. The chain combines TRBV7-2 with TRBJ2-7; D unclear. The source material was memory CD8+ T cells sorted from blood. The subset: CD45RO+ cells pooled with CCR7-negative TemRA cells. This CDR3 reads CASSRTWGEQYF. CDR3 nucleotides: TGTGCCAGCAGCCGTACTTGGGGCGAGCAGTACTTC. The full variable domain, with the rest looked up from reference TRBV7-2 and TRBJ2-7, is GAGVSQSPSNKVTEKGKDVELRCDPISGHTALYWYRQSLGQGLEFLIYFQGNSAPDKSGLPSDRFSAERTGGSVSTLTIQRTQQEDSAVYLCASSRTWGEQYFGPGTRLTVT.